This T cell receptor beta chain was found in a study of regulatory T cells in long-lasting Graves disease. General study findings and limits: Favoring TRBV28, TRBJ1-2 and TRBJ2-5 was a feature seen in persistent disease.

The V end lost 0 bases, the J end lost 1 base, and 10 bases lay between the germline ends. The CDR3 contains 16 residues. Germline loops: CDR1 SGHDT, CDR2 YYEEEE. Described time point: newly diagnosed GD, antithyroid drugs for less than 3 months. Construction of the TCR library relied on RNA isolated from PBMCs. Arm-PCR of CDR3 regions and iRepertoire HTBI primers were used to build TCR beta libraries. TCRdb called the multiplex PCR reads again in MiXCR, with one record for every CDR3 protein. This sample yields hundreds of thousands of distinct CDR3 sequences, of which 15% to 20% are seen a single time; 20% to 30% belongs to the top ten. A remark on this clonotype: The antigen is unknown.

These same records also appear under a second study, on T cells in Graves' hyperthyroidism and ophthalmopathy. That source adds: HTBI primers were the set used in a first-round RT-PCR of the TCR CDR3. Among thyroid clonotypes expanded above 0.001, most also appeared in blood.

The J gene is TRBJ2-2, the V gene TRBV5-6, with D possibly being TRBD1 or TRBD2 (5 bases each). This receptor was obtained from a middle-aged woman with Graves disease. Sequenced here: peripheral blood mononuclear cells (PBMCs), sampled at new diagnosis, from a patient treated with antithyroid drugs. CDR3 protein: CASSLAAGRNTGELFF. The DNA of the CDR3 is TGTGCCAGCAGCTTGGCCGCAGGGAGGAACACCGGGGAGCTGTTTTTT.